Listed below are T cell receptor beta chains from one sample, sequenced in a study of cytomegalovirus exposure and HLA in healthy donors. The table came from immunoSEQ multiplex PCR; TCRdb's copy has only in-frame clones and leaves some out. The sample has tens of thousands of clones. Sequencing was performed on PBMCs. Receptor source: a man aged 45-65 years in good health and CMV-seropositive. Both conserved end residues are part of each CDR3. Each record gives: V gene, J gene, D gene, CDR3 DNA, CDR3 protein. The D gene is left open where the match is weak.

V: TRBV7-2
J: TRBJ2-7
D: -
DNA: TGTGCCAGCAGCTTAGTAGCGACCCAATGGGGCTACGAGCAGTACTTC
CDR3: CASSLVATQWGYEQYF

V: TRBV29-1
J: TRBJ2-3
D: TRBD2
DNA: TGCAGCGTTTCGGGACTAGCGGGAGTTCGGACAGATACGCAGTATTTT
CDR3: CSVSGLAGVRTDTQYF

V: TRBV9
J: TRBJ2-5
D: -
DNA: TGTGCCAGCAGTGGAGGGCAGGGAAAGACCCAGTACTTC
CDR3: CASSGGQGKTQYF

V: TRBV4-2
J: TRBJ1-4
D: TRBD1
DNA: TGTGCCAGCAGCCAAGACGACAGGGGTGGAGGGGAAAAACTGTTTTTT
CDR3: CASSQDDRGGGEKLFF

V: TRBV19
J: TRBJ1-2
D: TRBD1
DNA: TGTGCCAGTACCTTGGACAGGGGTAACTATGGCTACACCTTC
CDR3: CASTLDRGNYGYTF

V: TRBV29-1
J: TRBJ2-1
D: TRBD2
DNA: TGCAGCGTTGCTGGCTCTAGCGGGAGAAATGAGCAGTTCTTC
CDR3: CSVAGSSGRNEQFF

V: TRBV7-2
J: TRBJ2-4
D: TRBD1
DNA: TGTGCCAGCAGCCCGCGACAGGGGCGGAACATTCAGTACTTC
CDR3: CASSPRQGRNIQYF

V: TRBV4-3
J: TRBJ2-1
D: TRBD2
DNA: TGCGCCAGCAGCCAAGGGACTAGAGGTGCAAATGAGCAGTTCTTC
CDR3: CASSQGTRGANEQFF

V: TRBV11-2
J: TRBJ2-2
D: TRBD2
DNA: TGTGCCAGCAGCGGGCGGCGGGAGAGACCCGGGGAGCTGTTTTTT
CDR3: CASSGRRERPGELFF

V: TRBV18
J: TRBJ2-2
D: TRBD1
DNA: TGTGCCAGCTCACCACCGAGGAGGGACAGGGGGTACACCGGGGAGCTGTTTTTT
CDR3: CASSPPRRDRGYTGELFF

V: TRBV5-1
J: TRBJ1-4
D: -
DNA: TGCGCCAGCAGCTTGGCCGGGGAAAGGAGTGAAAAACTGTTTTTT
CDR3: CASSLAGERSEKLFF

V: TRBV20-1
J: TRBJ2-1
D: TRBD2
DNA: TGCAGTGCTAGGGGGACTAGCGAGCAGTTCTTC
CDR3: CSARGTSEQFF

V: TRBV18
J: TRBJ1-2
D: TRBD1
DNA: TGTGCCAGCTCACCAGGGACCGACAGGGGGAACTATGGCTACACCTTC
CDR3: CASSPGTDRGNYGYTF

V: TRBV10-1
J: TRBJ1-1
D: -
DNA: TGCGCCAGCAGTGAGACCGGGATGAACACTGAAGCTTTCTTT
CDR3: CASSETGMNTEAFF

V: TRBV10-3
J: TRBJ1-2
D: -
DNA: TGTGCCAGCGGGGCTTCGGCCTATGGCTACACCTTC
CDR3: CASGASAYGYTF

V: TRBV5-3
J: TRBJ2-5
D: TRBD2
DNA: TGTGCCAGAAGTCCCTCTTTTGGGAGGGGAGAGACCCAGTACTTC
CDR3: CARSPSFGRGETQYF

V: TRBV4-2
J: TRBJ2-1
D: TRBD2
DNA: TGTGCCAGCAGCCAGCAGACTAGCCAGTCCTACAATGAGCAGTTCTTC
CDR3: CASSQQTSQSYNEQFF

V: TRBV5-6
J: TRBJ2-2
D: TRBD2
DNA: TGTGCCAGCAGCCCCCTAGCGGGAGGCACGAACACCGGGGAGCTGTTTTTT
CDR3: CASSPLAGGTNTGELFF

V: TRBV5-1
J: TRBJ2-7
D: TRBD2
DNA: TGCGCCAGCAGCCCCCCATGGCGGGAGGGCCTCTACGAGCAGTACTTC
CDR3: CASSPPWREGLYEQYF

V: TRBV19
J: TRBJ2-3
D: TRBD2
DNA: TGTGCCAGTAGTATCCAGACTAGCGGGAGGGCCCCCACGCAGTATTTT
CDR3: CASSIQTSGRAPTQYF

V: TRBV10-3
J: TRBJ1-3
D: -
DNA: TGTGCCAACATTTCGGGGTGGAGGGCCTCTTGTGGAAACACCATATATTTT
CDR3: CANISGWRASCGNTIYF

V: TRBV7-2
J: TRBJ1-5
D: TRBD1
DNA: TGTGCCAGCAGCTTAGGTCGCCAGGGGGTCAATCAGCCCCAGCATTTT
CDR3: CASSLGRQGVNQPQHF

V: TRBV2
J: TRBJ1-1
D: TRBD1
DNA: TGTGCCAGCTTAAAGGACAGGGACACTGAAGCTTTCTTT
CDR3: CASLKDRDTEAFF

V: TRBV27
J: TRBJ2-3
D: TRBD2
DNA: TGTGCCAGCAGTCCCCGAGGGACTAGCGGAGGGTCGAATACGCAGTATTTT
CDR3: CASSPRGTSGGSNTQYF

V: TRBV18
J: TRBJ1-2
D: -
DNA: TGTGCCAGCTCACCAAGTGGACAGCGCCTCTATGGCTACACCTTC
CDR3: CASSPSGQRLYGYTF

V: TRBV7-8
J: TRBJ1-1
D: TRBD1
DNA: TGTGCCAGCAGCCACCGACAGGGGATAAACACTGAAGCTTTCTTT
CDR3: CASSHRQGINTEAFF

V: TRBV30
J: TRBJ2-1
D: -
DNA: TGTGCCTGGAGTGTAAGGAGTGGAGACGGGTACAATGAGCAGTTCTTC
CDR3: CAWSVRSGDGYNEQFF

V: TRBV18
J: TRBJ2-2
D: -
DNA: TGTGCCAGCTCACCAGAGTCCACCCCGGTTGGGGAGCTGTTTTTT
CDR3: CASSPESTPVGELFF

V: TRBV27
J: TRBJ1-2
D: TRBD1
DNA: TGTGCCAGCAGTAACCAGGACAGGTTGGGGGCTGGCTACACCTTC
CDR3: CASSNQDRLGAGYTF

V: TRBV4-1
J: TRBJ1-4
D: TRBD1
DNA: TGCGCCAGCAGCCAGCGGACAGGGGACCTGACAACTAATGAAAAACTGTTTTTT
CDR3: CASSQRTGDLTTNEKLFF

V: TRBV9
J: TRBJ1-2
D: -
DNA: TGTGCCAGCAGCGGATGGGCCCCCAAAGGCTACACCTTC
CDR3: CASSGWAPKGYTF

V: TRBV2
J: TRBJ2-6
D: TRBD1
DNA: TGTGCCAGCAGCCCTAGACAGGGTAGGGACGTCCTGACTTTC
CDR3: CASSPRQGRDVLTF

V: TRBV7-8
J: TRBJ2-2
D: -
DNA: TGTGCCAGCAGCGGGAGTCTTACCGGGGAGCTGTTTTTT
CDR3: CASSGSLTGELFF

V: TRBV18
J: TRBJ2-2
D: TRBD1
DNA: TGTGCCAGCTCACCCTACAGGGGCGACACCGGGGAGCTGTTTTTT
CDR3: CASSPYRGDTGELFF

V: TRBV18
J: TRBJ1-1
D: -
DNA: TGTGCCAGCTCACCATGGGGCGCCGCTGAAGCTTTCTTT
CDR3: CASSPWGAAEAFF

V: TRBV5-1
J: TRBJ1-2
D: -
DNA: TGCGCCAGCAGCTTGAGAATCCTAAAACAGGGCGACTATTCCGGCTACACCTTC
CDR3: CASSLRILKQGDYSGYTF

V: TRBV7-9
J: TRBJ1-4
D: TRBD1
DNA: TGTGCCTTCTCCGGGACAGATGAAAAACTGTTTTTT
CDR3: CAFSGTDEKLFF

V: TRBV5-1
J: TRBJ2-1
D: TRBD2
DNA: TGCGCCAGCTCATCGACCAGCGGGAGCAATGAGCAGTTCTTC
CDR3: CASSSTSGSNEQFF

V: TRBV29-1
J: TRBJ2-5
D: -
DNA: TGCAGCGCTGGGACACCTTCGGAGACCCAGTACTTC
CDR3: CSAGTPSETQYF

V: TRBV7-2
J: TRBJ1-3
D: -
DNA: TGTGCCAGCAGCTTAGTGTACTCTGGAAACACCATATATTTT
CDR3: CASSLVYSGNTIYF

V: TRBV19
J: TRBJ1-5
D: TRBD1
DNA: TGTGCCAGTAGGGGACAGGGAAATCAGCCCCAGCATTTT
CDR3: CASRGQGNQPQHF

V: TRBV6-1
J: TRBJ2-7
D: TRBD2
DNA: TGTGCCAGCAGTGAAAGCGGGAGCGCCTACGAGCAGTACTTC
CDR3: CASSESGSAYEQYF